Each of the 27 T cell receptor beta chains below was sequenced from the same sample in a study of neurological immune-mediated disorders. TCRdb analysed the 5' RACE reads with MiXCR anew, one entry per CDR3 protein. The sample carries about 35,000 distinct CDR3 sequences, approximately 4.2% recorded once. The specimen was PBMCs. The source of these receptors is a man aged 25 to 45 with multiple sclerosis.

This clonotype occurred many times. The rearrangement joins TRBV5-1 to TRBJ1-2, with TRBD1 as a possible D gene (5 bases). Germline V gives CDR1 SGHRS, CDR2 YFSETQ. Deletions cut 4 bases from V and 4 bases from J, with 14 bases between. The CDR3 consists of 14 residues. In DNA form, the CDR3 reads TGCGCCAGCAGCCAGACCGGGACCTTCTATGGCTACACCTTC. Translation gives CASSQTGTFYGYTF.

This clonotype was observed many times. V is TRBV3-1 and J is TRBJ2-1; 12 nucleotides align to TRBD2. The germline V gene has CDR1 LGHDT and CDR2 YNNKEL (reference sequence). V trimming: 4 bases; J trimming: 9 bases; junction bases outside the gene matches: 10. This CDR3 region has 16 residues. CDR3: CASSLLAGGILGEQFF. The CDR3 coding sequence is TGTGCCAGCAGCCTGCTAGCGGGGGGGATCCTCGGTGAGCAGTTCTTC.

This clonotype was seen a handful of times. The chain combines TRBV7-2 with TRBJ1-1; TRBD1 is a possible D gene (6 bases). V lost 4 bases to trimming and J lost 1 base, with 10 bases between them. The CDR3 contains 14 residues. Germline CDR1 SGHTA, CDR2 FQGNSA. As DNA, the CDR3 is TGTGCCAGCAGCTGGGGACACGCGAACACTGAAGCTTTCTTT. This codes for CASSWGHANTEAFF. The variable domain in full, with the rest retrieved from reference TRBV7-2 and TRBJ1-1, is GAGVSQSPSNKVTEKGKDVELRCDPISGHTALYWYRQSLGQGLEFLIYFQGNSAPDKSGLPSDRFSAERTGGSVSTLTIQRTQQEDSAVYLCASSWGHANTEAFFGQGTRLTVV.

With respect to this clonotype: The CDR3 ends on some other residue instead of the conserved phenylalanine or tryptophan, so this is likely a read error. The chain couples TRBV12-3 or TRBV12-4 to TRBJ2-7, with TRBD1 matching over 9 bases. The CDR3 contains 17 residues. V shed 5 bases, J shed 4 bases, and the junction held 15 bases outside the gene matches. CDR3 in DNA: TGTGCCAGCAGTCCCCTTTTTGTAGGACAGGGGTTTTACGAGCAGTACAAC. This gives the protein CASSPLFVGQGFYEQYN.

This clonotype occurred many times. This chain uses TRBV9 with TRBJ2-6; no clear D. In germline, CDR1 is SGDLS, CDR2 YYNGEE. The CDR3 loop spans 15 amino acids. Trimming took 4 bases from V and 0 from J, leaving 8 bases between them. In DNA, the CDR3 is TGTGCCAGCAGCCCCCCTGACTCTGGGGCCAACGTCCTGACTTTC. It translates to CASSPPDSGANVLTF.

This clonotype occurred many times. V gene TRBV29-1 combines with J gene TRBJ2-4; weak D call: TRBD1 (7 bases). The ends were cut back, 6 bases at V and 8 bases at J, with 23 bases in the middle. The CDR3 length is 15 residues. In germline, CDR1 is SQVTM, CDR2 ANQGSEA. The CDR3 DNA reads TGCAGCGTGACTGTATTCGGACAGGAGGGAGACATTCAGTACTTC. This translates into CSVTVFGQEGDIQYF.

In this sample, this clonotype turned up many times. The V and J genes are TRBV7-3 and TRBJ2-5, with D possibly TRBD1 on 7 matching bases. This CDR3 is built from 14 residues. CDR1 and CDR2 from the germline V gene are SGHTA and FQGTGA. V lost 5 bases and J 5 bases, leaving 15 bases between the germline ends. Written as DNA, the CDR3 is TGTGCCAGCAGCCGCGGGCCAGGGGGGGAGACCCAGTACTTC. As protein: CASSRGPGGETQYF. Together with reference TRBV7-3 and TRBJ2-5, the CDR3 gives the full variable domain: GAGVSQTPSNKVTEKGKYVELRCDPISGHTALYWYRQSLGQGPEFLIYFQGTGAADDSGLPNDRFFAVRPEGSVSTLKIQRTERGDSAVYLCASSRGPGGETQYFGPGTRLLVL.

This clonotype was observed at least ten times. The rearrangement links TRBV9 to TRBJ2-2; no reliable D call. Between the trimmed V and J ends, which lost 0 bases and 1 base, there was a span of 4 bases. CDR1 and CDR2 (germline): SGDLS, YYNGEE. The CDR3 runs to 14 residues. Here the CDR3 reads CASSVGGNTGELFF. In nucleotides, the CDR3 is TGTGCCAGCAGCGTAGGGGGGAACACCGGGGAGCTGTTTTTT.

Only a few counts were recorded for this clonotype. The J gene is TRBJ1-1, the V gene TRBV5-6; 10 bases are shared with TRBD1. After removal of 4 bases from V and 9 bases from J, the junction contained 15 bases not matched to a gene. The CDR3 consists of 16 residues. The germline V gene has CDR1 SGHDT and CDR2 YYEEEE. The CDR3 DNA follows: TGTGCCAGCAGCGTTGGGACAGGGGTATCGGGCTACCAAGCTTTCTTT. Translated, it gives CASSVGTGVSGYQAFF.

This rearrangement joins TRBV20-1 to TRBJ2-7, with 11 bases aligning to TRBD1. V lost 5 bases and J lost 5; bases outside the gene matches: 11. The CDR3 covers 15 residues. Looked up from germline, CDR1 is DFQATT and CDR2 is SNEGSKA (reference sequence). CDR3 nucleotides: TGCAGTGCTGCGGGGACAGGGGGTCTTTTCGACGAGCAGTACTTC. Amino acid sequence: CSAAGTGGLFDEQYF.

This clonotype appeared many times. The chain is built from TRBV20-1 and TRBJ1-2; D call uncertain. The CDR3 totals 13 residues. Trimming took 3 bases from V and 4 from J, leaving 12 bases between them. Germline CDR1 DFQATT, CDR2 SNEGSKA (reference sequence). This chain's CDR3 is CSARLGEGYGYTF. As DNA, the CDR3 is TGCAGTGCTAGGCTCGGGGAGGGCTATGGCTACACCTTC.

This chain joins TRBV7-6 and TRBJ2-4; the D gene could be TRBD1 or TRBD2 (5 bases each). V shed 5 bases and J shed 0 bases, with 23 bases lying between them. There are 19 residues in the CDR3. Germline V gives CDR1 SGHVS, CDR2 FNYEAQ. CDR3 sequence (DNA): TGTGCCAGCAGCCAAAAGCTCGTCGGGACGGACTTAGCCAAAAACATTCAGTACTTC. Amino acids: CASSQKLVGTDLAKNIQYF.

This clonotype was seen repeatedly, ten times or more. The J gene is TRBJ2-1, the V gene TRBV6-4; TRBD1 is a possible D gene (5 bases). The V gene lost 4 bases and the J gene lost 5 bases, with 12 bases spanning the gap. This CDR3 spans 14 amino acids. The germline V gene has CDR1 MRHNA and CDR2 SNTAGT. CDR3 residues: CASSVEDMDNEQFF. The CDR3, as DNA: TGTGCCAGCAGTGTCGAGGACATGGACAATGAGCAGTTCTTC.

The table lists this clonotype with many counts. The genes are TRBV29-1 and TRBJ1-1; TRBD1 is a possible D gene (5 bases). The CDR3 is made up of 13 amino acids. Germline V gene lookup returns CDR1 SQVTM and CDR2 ANQGSEA. The V end was cut by 6 bases, the J end by 1 base, with 12 bases between. The CDR3 protein is CSVGGGTNTEAFF. Written as DNA, the CDR3 is TGCAGCGTGGGTGGGGGTACGAACACTGAAGCTTTCTTT.

This clonotype was observed at least ten times. V usage is TRBV7-8 and J usage is TRBJ1-2, with D uncertain. The CDR3 spans 13 residues. Trimming shortened V by 5 bases and J by 1 base, and 8 bases separated the two germline ends. Germline CDR1 is SGHVS and CDR2 is FQNEAQ. CDR3 sequence: CASSQAFNYGYTF. The CDR3, as DNA: TGTGCCAGCAGCCAGGCCTTTAACTATGGCTACACCTTC.

Many counts were recorded for this clonotype. V and J are TRBV27 and TRBJ2-7; D is undetermined. Germline loops: CDR1 MNHEY, CDR2 SMNVEV (reference sequence). The CDR3 extends over 14 amino acids. Trimming stripped 0 bases from V and 1 base from J, with 7 bases between. Here the CDR3 reads CASSLSGGSYEQYF. CDR3 in DNA: TGTGCCAGCAGTTTATCGGGCGGTTCCTACGAGCAGTACTTC.

By proportion, this clonotype is medium-sized. This chain joins TRBV20-1 and TRBJ2-2, with 8 bases aligning to TRBD2. The germline gives CDR1 DFQATT, CDR2 SNEGSKA (reference sequence). There are 11 residues in the CDR3. J gave up 7 bases and V 5 bases, and 0 bases lay outside the gene matches. In DNA, the CDR3 is TGCAGTGCTGGGACTAGCGGGGAGCTGTTTTTT. This gives the protein CSAGTSGELFF.

Many counts were recorded for this clonotype. V usage is TRBV20-1 and J usage is TRBJ2-3; D perhaps matches TRBD1 (6 bases). Germline V gives CDR1 DFQATT, CDR2 SNEGSKA (reference sequence). V lost 6 bases and J lost 3, with 22 bases in between. CDR3 length: 16 residues. The CDR3 bases are TGCAGTGCCCATACCCGGGGCAGGGGTATTACAGATACGCAGTATTTT. Protein: CSAHTRGRGITDTQYF.

This clonotype has at least ten counts. The rearrangement joins TRBV5-6 to TRBJ2-1; 12 nucleotides match TRBD2. The CDR3 covers 16 residues. Trimming took 1 base from V and 4 from J; bases not matched to a gene: 3. Germline lookup yields CDR1 SGHDT and CDR2 YYEEEE. The DNA of the CDR3 is TGTGCCAGCAGCTTGACTAGCGGGGGGACATACAATGAGCAGTTCTTC. Translated: CASSLTSGGTYNEQFF.

The table lists this clonotype with many counts. The chain has TRBV19 and TRBJ2-2; D perhaps matches TRBD1 (6 bases). From germline, CDR1 is LNHDA and CDR2 SQIVND (reference sequence). The CDR3 loop spans 14 amino acids. V lost 6 bases to trimming and J lost 6 bases, with 14 bases between them. CDR3 residues: CASSPAGTPGELFF. Here the CDR3 DNA reads TGTGCCAGTAGCCCCGCCGGGACACCCGGGGAGCTGTTTTTT.

The chain combines TRBV12-3 or TRBV12-4 with TRBJ1-2, with a weak D call TRBD1 (5 bases). The CDR3 has 15 amino acids. V shed 4 bases and J shed 4 bases, with 16 bases lying between them. CDR3 in DNA: TGTGCCAGCAGTTCTCAGGGTGGTTCCCTCTATGGCTACACCTTC. Translation: CASSSQGGSLYGYTF.

At least ten counts were recorded for this clonotype. V is TRBV3-1 and J is TRBJ2-3; TRBD1 might be the D (5 bases). CDR1 is LGHDT, CDR2 YNNKEL, per germline (reference sequence). CDR3 size: 16 residues. The ends were cut back, 0 bases at V and 0 bases at J, with 10 bases in the middle. The CDR3 DNA follows: TGTGCCAGCAGCCAAGATAGGGGCGGAAGCACAGATACGCAGTATTTT. Translated, it gives CASSQDRGGSTDTQYF.

This clonotype was recorded a few times. This chain connects TRBV14 to TRBJ1-1, with D tentatively TRBD1 (6 bases). This CDR3 has 13 residues. Germline V gene sequence: CDR1 SGHDN, CDR2 FVKESK. V shed 7 bases and J shed 5 bases, with 14 bases lying between them. The CDR3 bases are TGTGCCAGCATGGGGGGGCGGCAAACTGAAGCTTTCTTT. Its protein product is CASMGGRQTEAFF.

This clonotype was recorded many times. This chain uses TRBV6-5 with TRBJ1-1, with D unresolved. Trimming removed 2 bases at V and 0 bases at J, with 16 bases between. CDR3 size: 17 residues. The V gene's germline CDR1 is MNHEY and CDR2 SVGAGI. Here the CDR3 DNA reads TGTGCCAGCAGTTACCCGACGGACCGATACTTGAACACTGAAGCTTTCTTT. Its protein product is CASSYPTDRYLNTEAFF.

This clonotype has a count of ten or more. This chain connects TRBV12-3 or TRBV12-4 to TRBJ1-5; no clear D. This CDR3 spans 14 amino acids. Trimming removed 2 bases from V and 6 bases from J, with 11 bases in between. The CDR3: CASSLSQRTQPQHF. In nucleotides, the CDR3 is TGTGCCAGCAGTTTAAGTCAGAGGACTCAGCCCCAGCATTTT.

The table lists this clonotype with many counts. The chain recombines TRBV7-2 with TRBJ2-1; D gene ambiguous. The V end lost 3 bases, the J end lost 10 bases, and 7 bases lay between the germline ends. This CDR3 has 11 amino acids. CDR1 SGHTA and CDR2 FQGNSA come from the germline V gene. The CDR3 here is CASSFRVEQFF. CDR3 nucleotide sequence: TGTGCCAGCAGCTTCCGGGTCGAGCAGTTCTTC.

In its sample, this clonotype was seen many times. The chain couples TRBV5-1 to TRBJ1-1; possible D gene TRBD1, 6 bases. Germline V lookup: CDR1 SGHRS, CDR2 YFSETQ. The germline V and J ends were trimmed by 4 bases and 1 base, with 20 bases remaining between them. The CDR3 loop spans 17 amino acids. Written as DNA, the CDR3 is TGCGCCAGCAGCGAGGTTCGGGGGGCAAACCCGAACACTGAAGCTTTCTTT. Protein sequence: CASSEVRGANPNTEAFF. Combining the CDR3 with reference TRBV5-1 and TRBJ1-1 gives the whole variable domain KAGVTQTPRYLIKTRGQQVTLSCSPISGHRSVSWYQQTPGQGLQFLFEYFSETQRNKGNFPGRFSGRQFSNSRSEMNVSTLELGDSALYLCASSEVRGANPNTEAFFGQGTRLTVV.